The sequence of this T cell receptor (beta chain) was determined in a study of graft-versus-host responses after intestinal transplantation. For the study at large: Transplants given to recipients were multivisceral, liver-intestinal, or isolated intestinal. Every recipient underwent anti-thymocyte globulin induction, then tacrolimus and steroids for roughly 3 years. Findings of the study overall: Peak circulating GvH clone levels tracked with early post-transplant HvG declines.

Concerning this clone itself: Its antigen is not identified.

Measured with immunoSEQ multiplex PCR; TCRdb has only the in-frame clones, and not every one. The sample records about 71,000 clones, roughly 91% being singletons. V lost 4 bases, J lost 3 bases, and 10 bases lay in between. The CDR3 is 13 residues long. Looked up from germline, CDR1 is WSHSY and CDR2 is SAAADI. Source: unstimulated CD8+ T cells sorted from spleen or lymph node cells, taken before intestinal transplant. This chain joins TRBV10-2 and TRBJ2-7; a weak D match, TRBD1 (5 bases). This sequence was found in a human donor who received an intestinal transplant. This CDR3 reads CASSADINYEQYF. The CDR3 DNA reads TGCGCCAGCAGTGCGGACATCAACTACGAGCAGTACTTC.